The 3 T cell receptor beta chains below come from one sample, sequenced in a study of T cells after yellow fever vaccination (dated by TCRdb to the late 2010s). The treatment or condition label, as the study defines it: live attenuated yellow fever vaccine strain. Library creation used 5' RACE. The sequencer listed for this sample is Illumina HiSeq 2500. TCRdb reprocessing: public reads trimmed at Q25 with fastp, clones called with MiXCR, in-frame beta chains kept. When rows share a CDR3 protein, they turn into one entry using the most common DNA and genes. The sample data list nearly 550,000 distinct CDR3 sequences, and 15% to 20% of these were observed just once. The ten largest clones take up roughly an eighth of the sample. Sequencing used PBMCs, obtained 15 days after the yellow fever booster vaccination. These receptors were obtained from a man under 40 who received the YFV17D yellow fever vaccine.

The V gene is TRBV19, the J gene TRBJ2-7; D is uncertain. Germline V gives CDR1 LNHDA, CDR2 SQIVND (reference sequence). V dropped 10 bases and J dropped 7 bases, with 23 bases sitting between them. This CDR3 spans 14 amino acids. The CDR3 sequence is CANRKTKLPREQYF. As DNA, the CDR3 is TGTGCCAACCGCAAGACGAAATTGCCTAGGGAGCAGTACTTC.

This clonotype occurred a few times. The CDR3 reads CAISDYSGNTIYF. As DNA, the CDR3 is TGTGCCATCAGCGACTACTCTGGAAACACCATATATTTT. The chain is built from TRBV10-3 and TRBJ1-3, with D unclear. The CDR3 totals 13 residues. Trimming pared 6 bases from V and 0 bases from J, leaving 6 bases between. CDR1 is ENHRY and CDR2 is SYGVKD in the germline V gene.

The chain joins TRBV7-2 to TRBJ2-7; the D is unclear. Deletions cut 3 bases from V and 5 bases from J, with 8 bases between. The CDR3 contains 12 residues. CDR1 is SGHTA and CDR2 is FQGNSA in the germline V gene. In nucleotides, the CDR3 is TGTGCCAGCAGCTTGGGTTGGGACGAGCAGTACTTC. Translated: CASSLGWDEQYF.